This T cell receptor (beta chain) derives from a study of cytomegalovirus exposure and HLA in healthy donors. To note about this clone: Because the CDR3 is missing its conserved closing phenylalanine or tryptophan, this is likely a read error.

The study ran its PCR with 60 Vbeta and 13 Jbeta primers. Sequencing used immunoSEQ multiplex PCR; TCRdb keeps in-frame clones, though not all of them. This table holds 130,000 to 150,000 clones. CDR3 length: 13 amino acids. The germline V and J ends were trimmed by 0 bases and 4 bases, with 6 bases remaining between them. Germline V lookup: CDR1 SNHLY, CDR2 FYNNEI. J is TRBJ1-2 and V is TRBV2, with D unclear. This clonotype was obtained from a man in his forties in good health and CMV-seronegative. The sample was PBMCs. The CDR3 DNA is TGTGCCAGCAGTGAAGCGAGAGGCTATGGCTACACCTCC. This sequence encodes CASSEARGYGYTS.